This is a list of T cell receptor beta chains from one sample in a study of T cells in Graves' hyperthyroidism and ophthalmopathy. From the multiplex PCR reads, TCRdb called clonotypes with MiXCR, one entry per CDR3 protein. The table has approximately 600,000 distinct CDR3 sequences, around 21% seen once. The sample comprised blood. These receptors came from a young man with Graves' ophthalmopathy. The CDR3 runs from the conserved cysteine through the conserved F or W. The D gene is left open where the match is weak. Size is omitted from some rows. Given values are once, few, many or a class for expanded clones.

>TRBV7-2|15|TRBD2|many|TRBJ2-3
TGTGCCAGCAGCTTAGTAGGCGGGGGTACGGATACGCAGTATTTT
CASSLVGGGTDTQYF
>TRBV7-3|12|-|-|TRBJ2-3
TGTGCCAGCAGCCCTCGGACAGCACCGCAGTATTTT
CASSPRTAPQYF
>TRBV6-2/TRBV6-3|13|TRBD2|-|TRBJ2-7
TGTGCCAGCAGTTACCCAGCGGGAGGCGAGCAGTACTTC
CASSYPAGGEQYF
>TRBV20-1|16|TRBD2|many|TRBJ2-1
TGCAGTGCTAGAGATCCCCCGGGAGGGCCGGGAAATGAGCAGTTCTTC
CSARDPPGGPGNEQFF
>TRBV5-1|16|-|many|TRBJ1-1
TGCGCCAGCAGCTTGGGTATGAGGGGGAAGGATACTGAAGCTTTCTTT
CASSLGMRGKDTEAFF
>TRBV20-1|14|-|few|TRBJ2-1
TGCAGTGCTGGAGTAACGGAACATTACAATGAGCAGTTCTTC
CSAGVTEHYNEQFF
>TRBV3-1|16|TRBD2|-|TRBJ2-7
TGTGCCAGCAGCCGTGCTAGCGGGAGGGCCACGGGGGAGCAGTACTTC
CASSRASGRATGEQYF
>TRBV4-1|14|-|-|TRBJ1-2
TGCGCCAGCAGCCAAGTGGGGGGGGAGTGGGGCTACACCTTC
CASSQVGGEWGYTF
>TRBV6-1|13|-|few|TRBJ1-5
TGTGCCAGCAGTGGCCAATTAGGTCAGCCCCAGCATTTT
CASSGQLGQPQHF
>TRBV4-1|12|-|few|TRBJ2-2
TGCGCCAGCAGCCCAGATACTCGGGAGCTGTTTTTT
CASSPDTRELFF
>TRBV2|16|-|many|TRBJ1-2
TGTGCCAGCGGGGGTGGAGGGAATAGTAGGGACTATGGCTACACCTTC
CASGGGGNSRDYGYTF
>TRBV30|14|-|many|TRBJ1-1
TGTGCCTGGAGTGCAGGACAGAAGTACACTGAAGCTTTCTTT
CAWSAGQKYTEAFF
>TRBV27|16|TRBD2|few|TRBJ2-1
TGTGCCAGCAGTCCCCGGACTAGCGGGAGTTCCAATGAGCAGTTCTTC
CASSPRTSGSSNEQFF
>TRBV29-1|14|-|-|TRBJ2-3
TGCAGCATTAGGACACGATCTAGCACAGATACGCAGTATTTT
CSIRTRSSTDTQYF
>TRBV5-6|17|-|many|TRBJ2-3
TGTGCCAGCAGCTTGAGGTCGGAACCGGACCCGTGGGATACGCAGTATTTT
CASSLRSEPDPWDTQYF
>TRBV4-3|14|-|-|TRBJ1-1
TGCGCCAGCAGCCAAGATAGTAGACAGGCTGAAGCTTTCTTT
CASSQDSRQAEAFF
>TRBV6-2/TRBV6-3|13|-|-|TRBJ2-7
TGTGCCAGCCACGATGGTCCTTTCCCCGAGCAGTACTTC
CASHDGPFPEQYF
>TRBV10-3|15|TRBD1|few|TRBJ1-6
TGTGCCATCAGTGAGTCGGGACAGGGTTCGTCACCCCTCCACTTT
CAISESGQGSSPLHF
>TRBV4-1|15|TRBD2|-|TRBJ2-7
TGCGCCAGCAGCCGGGGGACTAGCGGGGACTACGAGCAGTACTTC
CASSRGTSGDYEQYF
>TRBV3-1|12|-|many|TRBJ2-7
TGTGCCAGCTCACCAGTCTCCTACGAGCAGTACTTC
CASSPVSYEQYF
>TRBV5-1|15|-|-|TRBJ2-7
TGCGCCAGCGTGGAAACGGAGGGGGCGCCCTACGAGCAGTACTTC
CASVETEGAPYEQYF
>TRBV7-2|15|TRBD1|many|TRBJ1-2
TGTGCCAGCAGCTTAGTCGGTCAGGGGGTCAATGGCTACACCTTC
CASSLVGQGVNGYTF
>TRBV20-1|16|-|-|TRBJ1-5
TGCAGTGCTAGGGACAGTTCCAGGCTTAGCAATCAGCCCCAGCATTTT
CSARDSSRLSNQPQHF
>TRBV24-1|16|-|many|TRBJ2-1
TGTGCCACCAGTGATCCCGGGACACCTTCCTACAATGAGCAGTTCTTC
CATSDPGTPSYNEQFF
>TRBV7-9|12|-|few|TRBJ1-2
TGTGCCAGCAGCTTATCCCCGGGTGGCTACACCTTC
CASSLSPGGYTF
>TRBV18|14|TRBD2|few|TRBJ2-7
TGTGCCAGCTCACCTGGACTAGCGGGTGAAGAGCAGTACTTC
CASSPGLAGEEQYF
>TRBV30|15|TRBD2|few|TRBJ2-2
TGTGCCTGGAATTCGGGACTAGTACACACCGGGGAGCTGTTTTTT
CAWNSGLVHTGELFF
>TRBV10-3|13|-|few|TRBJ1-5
TGTGCCGTCAGTGGGCAGGGAAATCAGCCCCAGCATTTT
CAVSGQGNQPQHF
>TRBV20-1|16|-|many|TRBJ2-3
TGCAGTGCCACTCCACAGACTGGGATACGGCAAGATACGCAGTATTTT
CSATPQTGIRQDTQYF
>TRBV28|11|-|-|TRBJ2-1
TGTGCCAGCCCCCGAGGAGATGAGCAGTTCTTC
CASPRGDEQFF
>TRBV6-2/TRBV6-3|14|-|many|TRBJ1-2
TGTGCCAGCAATCCGAGTCGGGACAACAATGGCTACACCTTC
CASNPSRDNNGYTF
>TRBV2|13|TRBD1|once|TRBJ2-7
TGTGCCAGCATCGGGGGACAGGGGTTTGAGCAGTACTTC
CASIGGQGFEQYF
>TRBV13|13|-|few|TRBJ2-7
TGTGCCAGCAGATTGCGGGGGCTCTACGAGCAGTACTTC
CASRLRGLYEQYF
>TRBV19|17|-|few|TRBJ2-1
TGTGCCAGTAGTGCCTTATCCGGGACTCCATCCTACAATGAGCAGTTCTTC
CASSALSGTPSYNEQFF
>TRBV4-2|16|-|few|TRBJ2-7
TGTGCCAGCAGCCAAGGGGGAAGTGGTACGACCTACGAGCAGTACTTC
CASSQGGSGTTYEQYF
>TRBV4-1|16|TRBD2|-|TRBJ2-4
TGCGCCAGCAGCCAAGTCGGGACTAGCGGGAAAAACATTCAGTACTTC
CASSQVGTSGKNIQYF
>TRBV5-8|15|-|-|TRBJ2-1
TGTGCCAGCAGCTTGGTCCGACAGAGGGGTAATGAGCAGTTCTTC
CASSLVRQRGNEQFF
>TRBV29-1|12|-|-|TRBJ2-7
TGCAGCGTTCAGAGCGCTTCTGGCGGGCAGTACTTC
CSVQSASGGQYF
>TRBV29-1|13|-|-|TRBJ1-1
TGCAGCGTTGAAGGCTTCTTACTCAGTGAAGCTTTCTTT
CSVEGFLLSEAFF